This T cell receptor (beta chain) was sequenced in a study of blood T cells in healthy people across ages. Study observations and caveats: In these data, TCR beta diversity tracked strongly with naive T cell percentage. No conclusive comparison of naive versus antigen-experienced cells was possible with unsorted PBMCs.

Next came a second PCR, run for roughly 6 to 11 cycles, which used a sample-barcoded 5' primer along with a J-beta primer mix. TCRdb re-called the 5' RACE reads through MiXCR, storing one row per CDR3 protein. The top ten hold roughly 3.8% of the sample, which has 800,000 or so distinct CDR3 sequences, 20% to 25% seen once. As for this clonotype: Antigen unknown.

The CDR3 is made up of 19 amino acids. CDR1 is SGHAT and CDR2 is FQNNGV in the germline V gene. Donors each provided around 9 milliliters of peripheral blood. These same records also appear under a second study, on T cells of mothers and their children. That study reports: All RNA that had been extracted was used for cDNA synthesis at approximately 1.5 ug per 15 ul.

This chain joins TRBV11-2 and TRBJ2-1; D is ambiguous. The end of the DNA fits TRBJ2-5 better, so the J call may be wrong. This receptor was obtained from a boy aged 5-17 years in good health. The sample was blood. The CDR3 DNA follows: TGTGCCAGCAGCTTAGATCTGCTTGCTGGGCAGGAGAAACAAGAGACCCAGTACTTC. It yields the protein CASSLDLLAGQEKQETQYF.